This T cell receptor (beta chain) was identified during a study of T cell responses to AZD1222 COVID-19 vaccine. Some clones are missing from TCRdb's copy, which holds only in-frame ones; the method was immunoSEQ multiplex PCR. The sample lists about 120,000 clones, about nine tenths occurring once. The CDR3 runs 13 residues. CDR1 is MNHEY, CDR2 SMNVEV, per germline (reference sequence). Trimming cost V 6 bases and J 7 bases; bases outside gene matches: 3. The receptor comes from an adult in good health. The sample in question was peripheral blood, obtained on day 0 of AZD1222 vaccination. This chain uses TRBV27 with TRBJ2-2; 9 bases map to TRBD2. The DNA for the CDR3 is TGTGCCAGCAGAAAGCGGGGGGACGGGGAGCTGTTTTTT. Translated, it gives CASRKRGDGELFF.